This entry lists 29 T cell receptor beta chains sequenced from one sample in a study of blood T cells in healthy people across ages. It was with a sample-barcoded 5' primer and a J-beta primer mix that a second PCR of roughly 6 to 12 cycles was run. TCRdb processed the 5' RACE reads anew with MiXCR; each CDR3 protein has one entry. The table lists some 730,000 distinct CDR3 sequences, about a fifth of them singletons. Material for sequencing was blood. These receptors were taken from a man between 70 and 80 years old in good health.

The chain employs TRBV29-1 and TRBJ2-2; D gene uncertain. CDR1 and CDR2 from the germline V gene are SQVTM and ANQGSEA. The CDR3 has 11 amino acids. Trimming shortened V by 4 bases and J by 2 bases, and 2 bases separated the two germline ends. CDR3 amino acids: CSVANTGELFF. The DNA for the CDR3 is TGCAGCGTTGCTAACACCGGGGAGCTGTTTTTT.

CDR3 DNA: TGTGCCAGCACCAGGGGACATAGACAAGAGACCCAGTACTTC. Translating gives CASTRGHRQETQYF. The chain carries TRBV14 and TRBJ2-1, with D possibly being TRBD1 (6 bases). Gene TRBJ2-5 matches the end of the DNA better, so the J call may be wrong. CDR3 length: 14 amino acids. Germline loops: CDR1 SGHDN, CDR2 FVKESK.

J is TRBJ2-3 and V is TRBV15, with D unresolved. The V and J ends lost 0 bases and 2 bases respectively, with 9 bases between them. From germline, CDR1 is LNHNV and CDR2 YYDKDF (reference sequence). The CDR3 extends over 15 amino acids. The CDR3 coding sequence is TGTGCCACCAGCAGAGAGGGAATTGACACAGATACGCAGTATTTT. Amino acid sequence: CATSREGIDTDTQYF.

The CDR3 sequence is CASRKRRDSDSQPQHF. The CDR3 region has the DNA TGTGCCAGCAGAAAACGCCGGGACAGCGATTCTCAGCCCCAGCATTTT. The rearrangement links TRBV27 to TRBJ1-5, with 7 bases fitting TRBD1. J was trimmed by 6 bases and V by 6 bases; bases with no gene match: 14. CDR3 size: 16 residues. Germline assignment: CDR1 MNHEY and CDR2 SMNVEV (reference sequence).

The V call is TRBV5-1, the J call TRBJ2-5, with D perhaps matching TRBD1 (5 bases). The J call is doubtful: the DNA matches TRBJ2-7 better. The germline CDR1 and CDR2 sequences are SGHRS and YFSETQ. The CDR3 is made up of 12 amino acids. In DNA, the CDR3 is TGCGCCAGCAGCTTGGACAGGCTCGAGCAGTACTTC. This sequence encodes CASSLDRLEQYF.

This chain links TRBV7-8 with TRBJ2-1; TRBD2 matches 7 bases. The J call is uncertain, as TRBJ2-7 better fits the DNA end. In germline, CDR1 is SGHVS, CDR2 FQNEAQ. CDR3 length equals 14 residues. CDR3 in DNA: TGTGCCAGCAGCCCGATCGACGGGGGGATTGAGCAGTACTTC. This encodes CASSPIDGGIEQYF.

This clonotype was seen a handful of times. J is TRBJ2-2 and V is TRBV28, with D uncertain. CDR1 and CDR2 from the germline V gene are MDHEN and SYDVKM. Trimming pared 7 bases from V and 4 bases from J, leaving 10 bases between. The CDR3 is 13 residues long. CDR3 sequence (DNA): TGTGCCAGCATTAAGGGTAGCACCGGGGAGCTGTTTTTT. Residues: CASIKGSTGELFF.

J is TRBJ2-5 and V is TRBV5-1, with D possibly matching TRBD1 (5 bases). The J call could be wrong; TRBJ2-7 is a better fit for the DNA end. The germline V gene has CDR1 SGHRS and CDR2 YFSETQ. The CDR3 has 17 residues. CDR3 in DNA: TGCGCCAGCAGCTTGGGGGTCGAGACAGTGGTGATGTACGAGCAGTACTTC. This codes for CASSLGVETVVMYEQYF.

The V gene is TRBV7-2, the J gene TRBJ2-4; 9 bases match TRBD1. The CDR3 length is 15 residues. The V and J ends lost 3 bases and 3 bases, in that order; junction bases with no gene match: 3. Germline V lookup: CDR1 SGHTA, CDR2 FQGNSA. The CDR3: CASSLTGGSKNIQYF. CDR3 DNA: TGTGCCAGCAGCTTGACAGGGGGAAGCAAAAACATTCAGTACTTC.

The rearrangement links TRBV5-1 to TRBJ2-7; no clear D gene. The length of the CDR3 is 12 residues. The V and J ends lost 3 bases and 10 bases respectively, with 14 bases between them. CDR1 SGHRS and CDR2 YFSETQ come from the germline V gene. CDR3 residues: CASSSDRSPQYF. In DNA form, the CDR3 reads TGCGCCAGCAGCTCAGATAGATCCCCCCAGTACTTC.

The chain is built from TRBV28 and TRBJ2-5; 8 nucleotides align to TRBD1. The CDR3 consists of 15 residues. V gave up 3 bases and J gave up 5 bases; unmatched junction bases: 8. Germline CDR1 is MDHEN and CDR2 is SYDVKM. CDR3 sequence: CASSFGSGGVETQYF. CDR3 DNA: TGTGCCAGCAGTTTCGGCTCAGGGGGCGTGGAGACCCAGTACTTC. Together with reference TRBV28 and TRBJ2-5, the CDR3 gives the full variable domain: DVKVTQSSRYLVKRTGEKVFLECVQDMDHENMFWYRQDPGLGLRLIYFSYDVKMKEKGDIPEGYSVSREKKERFSLILESASTNQTSMYLCASSFGSGGVETQYFGPGTRLLVL.

This clonotype showed up many times. This sequence joins TRBV10-3 and TRBJ1-2; tentative D call: TRBD1 (6 bases). The germline V gene has CDR1 ENHRY and CDR2 SYGVKD. Trimming took 6 bases from V and 2 from J, leaving 10 bases between them. The CDR3 loop spans 13 amino acids. Here the CDR3 reads CAIRQGENYGYTF. Written as DNA, the CDR3 is TGTGCCATCAGACAGGGAGAAAACTATGGCTACACCTTC.

The chain links TRBV28 to TRBJ2-3, with D unclear. Between the trimmed V and J ends, which lost 3 bases and 2 bases, there was a span of 15 bases. CDR1 and CDR2 (germline): MDHEN, SYDVKM. CDR3 length: 16 amino acids. CDR3 DNA: TGTGCCAGCAGTTTCCGCGACTGGAGACTCACAGATACGCAGTATTTT. Its protein product is CASSFRDWRLTDTQYF.

This clonotype turned up a few times. The chain has TRBV7-2 and TRBJ2-3; D is perhaps TRBD2 (6 bases). Trimming removed 6 bases at V and 4 bases at J, with 14 bases between. Germline V gives CDR1 SGHTA, CDR2 FQGNSA. The CDR3 is made up of 14 amino acids. CDR3 amino acids: CASRWGLRPDTQYF. CDR3 nucleotide sequence: TGTGCCAGCAGGTGGGGACTCCGCCCAGATACGCAGTATTTT.

The chain combines TRBV20-1 with TRBJ1-2, with 9 positions matching TRBD1. The junction had 3 bases not matched to a gene; V was cut back by 0 bases and J by 4 bases. Per germline, CDR1 DFQATT and CDR2 SNEGSKA (reference sequence). The CDR3 has 14 residues. The CDR3 here is CSAREQGAVYGYTF. CDR3 in DNA: TGCAGTGCTAGAGAACAGGGGGCTGTCTATGGCTACACCTTC.

This clonotype was counted a few times. V usage is TRBV28 and J usage is TRBJ1-2, with D unresolved. The ends were cut back, 1 base at V and 4 bases at J, with 7 bases in the middle. The CDR3 has 13 residues. CDR1 is MDHEN and CDR2 is SYDVKM in the germline V gene. This CDR3 reads CASSLYGFYGYTF. The CDR3 region has the DNA TGTGCCAGCAGTTTATACGGTTTCTATGGCTACACCTTC.

This clonotype was recorded a few times. The chain is built from TRBV28 and TRBJ2-3; 12 bases agree with TRBD2. V lost 5 bases to trimming and J lost 2 bases; unmatched junction nucleotides: 5. CDR1 is MDHEN and CDR2 is SYDVKM in the germline V gene. CDR3 size: 16 residues. Here the CDR3 reads CASSLGLAGTTDTQYF. The CDR3 bases are TGTGCCAGCAGTCTCGGACTAGCGGGGACCACAGATACGCAGTATTTT.

The V and J genes are TRBV7-2 and TRBJ2-5; D gene ambiguous. Deletions cut 5 bases from V and 2 bases from J, with 9 bases between. CDR1 SGHTA and CDR2 FQGNSA come from the germline V gene. CDR3 length: 13 amino acids. CDR3 DNA sequence: TGTGCCAGCAGCATCATCCCTCAAGAGACCCAGTACTTC. It specifies CASSIIPQETQYF.

This chain connects TRBV5-1 to TRBJ2-3; 9 bases match TRBD2. The CDR3 extends over 15 amino acids. Germline V CDR1 and CDR2: SGHRS, YFSETQ. The junction had 4 bases not matched to a gene; V was cut back by 4 bases and J by 1 base. In nucleotides, the CDR3 is TGCGCCAGCAGCGTAGCGGGGGCTCGCACAGATACGCAGTATTTT. Translated: CASSVAGARTDTQYF.

This clonotype was seen at least ten times. This chain connects TRBV7-9 to TRBJ2-7; no firm D call. The CDR3 loop spans 12 amino acids. V was cut by 0 bases and J by 2 bases, with 2 bases left in between. Germline V gives CDR1 SEHNR, CDR2 FQNEAQ (reference sequence). CDR3: CASSLAPYEQYF. The CDR3 DNA reads as TGTGCCAGCAGCTTAGCCCCCTACGAGCAGTACTTC.

On this clonotype itself: One junction end does not reproduce the germline sequence, and a read error may be involved. This chain links TRBV15 with TRBJ1-1; possibly TRBD1 for D (6 bases). The CDR3 is 14 amino acids. Germline loops: CDR1 LNHNV, CDR2 YYDKDF (reference sequence). The CDR3 DNA sequence: TGTGCCACCAGCAGAGTCGTGACAGGTACTGAACCTTTCTTT. As protein: CATSRVVTGTEPFF.

J is TRBJ1-3 and V is TRBV5-1; no definite D call. V was trimmed by 0 bases and J by 5 bases, leaving 9 bases between them. Germline V CDR1 and CDR2: SGHRS, YFSETQ. The CDR3 has 14 residues. The CDR3 protein is CASSLEGVRNTIYF. The CDR3 nucleotides read TGCGCCAGCAGCTTGGAGGGAGTTCGAAACACCATATATTTT.

This clonotype was seen a handful of times. The chain joins TRBV10-3 to TRBJ2-1, with 8 bases fitting TRBD1. The CDR3 loop spans 17 amino acids. CDR1 ENHRY and CDR2 SYGVKD come from the germline V gene. V shed 0 bases and J 6 bases; nucleotides not matched to a gene: 10. The CDR3 coding sequence is TGTGCCATCAGTGAGTCAGGGACAGGTGGAGGATCCAATGAGCAGTTCTTC. It translates to CAISESGTGGGSNEQFF.

This clonotype showed up just a few times. CDR3 sequence (DNA): TGTGCCAGCAGTTTATTTCTAGGAACTGGGGGGGCCAACGTCCTGACTTTC. Amino acids: CASSLFLGTGGANVLTF. This chain joins TRBV12-3 or TRBV12-4 and TRBJ2-6; D remains ambiguous. The length of the CDR3 is 17 residues. Trimming took 2 bases from V and 4 from J, leaving 15 bases between them.

The chain links TRBV3-1 to TRBJ2-2; 7 nucleotides agree with TRBD1. J was trimmed by 9 bases and V by 0 bases; bases with no gene match: 7. Germline loops: CDR1 LGHDT, CDR2 YNNKEL (reference sequence). This CDR3 has 15 residues. CDR3 in DNA: TGTGCCAGCAGCCAAGATCCCCAGGGGGTCCGGGAGCTGTTTTTT. Amino acids: CASSQDPQGVRELFF.

The table lists this clonotype with a few counts. V gene TRBV4-2 combines with J gene TRBJ2-4; D call uncertain. CDR3 length: 15 amino acids. Germline assignment: CDR1 LGHNA and CDR2 YNFKEQ. V lost 1 base and J lost 0, with 7 bases in between. The CDR3 nucleotides are TGTGCCAGCAGCCAAGCAGAAGGAGCCAAAAACATTCAGTACTTC. Translating it yields CASSQAEGAKNIQYF.

This sequence joins TRBV13 and TRBJ2-3; 10 positions agree with TRBD2. CDR3 length: 15 amino acids. CDR1 and CDR2 from the germline V gene are PRHDT and FYEKMQ (reference sequence). V shed 2 bases and J 4 bases; nucleotides not matched to a gene: 3. The CDR3 DNA is TGTGCCAGCAGCTTAAGAACTAGCGGGGCAGATACGCAGTATTTT. This sequence encodes CASSLRTSGADTQYF.

The V and J genes are TRBV29-1 and TRBJ2-3, with TRBD2 identical over 12 bases. With V trimmed by 5 bases and J by 0 bases, 12 bases remained unmatched. Germline V lookup: CDR1 SQVTM, CDR2 ANQGSEA. This CDR3 comprises 18 residues. The CDR3: CSVLSTSGGRTSTDTQYF. The CDR3 DNA follows: TGCAGCGTTTTATCGACTAGCGGGGGCCGTACTAGCACAGATACGCAGTATTTT.

This clonotype has more than one count but fewer than ten. The chain carries TRBV19 and TRBJ1-5; D remains unclear. CDR1 and CDR2 (germline): LNHDA, SQIVND (reference sequence). CDR3 length equals 16 residues. The V gene lost 3 bases and the J gene lost 2 bases, with 14 bases spanning the gap. The CDR3 bases are TGTGCCAGTAGTATCGGGCCGACTCAGGGCAATCAGCCCCAGCATTTT. It is translated as CASSIGPTQGNQPQHF. Together with reference TRBV19 and TRBJ1-5, the CDR3 gives the full variable domain: DGGITQSPKYLFRKEGQNVTLSCEQNLNHDAMYWYRQDPGQGLRLIYYSQIVNDFQKGDIAEGYSVSREKKESFPLTVTSAQKNPTAFYLCASSIGPTQGNQPQHFGDGTRLSIL.